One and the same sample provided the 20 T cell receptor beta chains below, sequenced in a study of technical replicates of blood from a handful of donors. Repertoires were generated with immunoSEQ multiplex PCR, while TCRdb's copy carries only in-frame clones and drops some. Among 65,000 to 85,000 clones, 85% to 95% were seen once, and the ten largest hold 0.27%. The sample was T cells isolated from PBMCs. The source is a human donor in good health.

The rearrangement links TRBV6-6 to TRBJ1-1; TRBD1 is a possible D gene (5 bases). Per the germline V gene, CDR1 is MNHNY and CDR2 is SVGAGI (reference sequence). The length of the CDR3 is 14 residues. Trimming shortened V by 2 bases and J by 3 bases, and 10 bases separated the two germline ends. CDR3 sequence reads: CASSYRGGDTEAFF. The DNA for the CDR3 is TGTGCCAGCAGTTACAGGGGAGGGGACACTGAAGCTTTCTTT.

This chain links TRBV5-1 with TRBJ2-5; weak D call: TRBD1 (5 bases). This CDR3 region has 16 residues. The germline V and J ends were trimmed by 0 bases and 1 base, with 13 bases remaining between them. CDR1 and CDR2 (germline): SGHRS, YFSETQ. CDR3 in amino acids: CASSLAVGQGQETQYF. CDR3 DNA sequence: TGCGCCAGCAGCTTGGCCGTGGGGCAGGGCCAAGAGACCCAGTACTTC.

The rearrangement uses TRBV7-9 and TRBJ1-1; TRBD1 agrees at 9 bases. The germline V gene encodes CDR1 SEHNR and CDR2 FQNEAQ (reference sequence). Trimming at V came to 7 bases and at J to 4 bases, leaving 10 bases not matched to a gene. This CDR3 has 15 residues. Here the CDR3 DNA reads TGTGCCAGCACAGCTTTGGTACAGGGGGCCACTGAAGCTTTCTTT. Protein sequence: CASTALVQGATEAFF.

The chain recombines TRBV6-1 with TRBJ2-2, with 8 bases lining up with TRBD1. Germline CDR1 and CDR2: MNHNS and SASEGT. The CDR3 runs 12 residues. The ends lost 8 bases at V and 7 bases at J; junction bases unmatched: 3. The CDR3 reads CASRTGYGELFF. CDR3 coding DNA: TGTGCCAGCCGGACAGGGTACGGGGAGCTGTTTTTT.

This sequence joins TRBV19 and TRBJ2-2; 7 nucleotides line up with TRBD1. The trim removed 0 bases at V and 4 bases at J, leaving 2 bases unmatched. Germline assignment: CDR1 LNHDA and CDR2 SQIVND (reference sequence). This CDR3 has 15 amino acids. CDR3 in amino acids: CASSIDRGSTGELFF. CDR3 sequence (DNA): TGTGCCAGTAGTATAGACAGGGGGTCCACCGGGGAGCTGTTTTTT. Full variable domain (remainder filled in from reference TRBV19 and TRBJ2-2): DGGITQSPKYLFRKEGQNVTLSCEQNLNHDAMYWYRQDPGQGLRLIYYSQIVNDFQKGDIAEGYSVSREKKESFPLTVTSAQKNPTAFYLCASSIDRGSTGELFFGEGSRLTVL.

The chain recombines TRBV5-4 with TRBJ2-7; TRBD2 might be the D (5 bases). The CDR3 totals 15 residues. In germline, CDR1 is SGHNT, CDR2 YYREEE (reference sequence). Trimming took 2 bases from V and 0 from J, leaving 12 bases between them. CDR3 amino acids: CASSLSTDYSYEQYF. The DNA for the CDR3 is TGTGCCAGCAGCTTATCGACCGACTACTCCTACGAGCAGTACTTC.

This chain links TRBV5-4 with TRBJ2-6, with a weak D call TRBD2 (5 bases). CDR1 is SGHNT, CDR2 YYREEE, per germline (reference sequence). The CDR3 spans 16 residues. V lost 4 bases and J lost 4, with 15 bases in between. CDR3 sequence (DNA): TGTGCCAGCAGCGCGCTAGGAGGTCCGGGGGCCAACGTCCTGACTTTC. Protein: CASSALGGPGANVLTF.

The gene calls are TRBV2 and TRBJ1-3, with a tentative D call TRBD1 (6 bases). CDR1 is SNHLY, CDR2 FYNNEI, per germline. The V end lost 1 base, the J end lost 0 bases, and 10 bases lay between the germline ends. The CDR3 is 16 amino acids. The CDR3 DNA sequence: TGTGCCAGCAGTGAAGAGGGACACTACTCTGGAAACACCATATATTTT. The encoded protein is CASSEEGHYSGNTIYF.

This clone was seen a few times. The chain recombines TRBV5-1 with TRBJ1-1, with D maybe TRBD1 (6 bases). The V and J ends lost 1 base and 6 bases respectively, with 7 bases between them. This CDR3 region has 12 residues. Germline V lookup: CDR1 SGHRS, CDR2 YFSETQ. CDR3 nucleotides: TGCGCCAGCAGCTTGCCAGGGGCTGAAGCTTTCTTT. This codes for CASSLPGAEAFF.

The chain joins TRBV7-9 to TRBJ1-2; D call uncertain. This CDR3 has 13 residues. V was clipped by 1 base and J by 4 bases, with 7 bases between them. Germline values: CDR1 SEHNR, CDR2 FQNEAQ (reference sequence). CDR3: CASSLGPGYGYTF. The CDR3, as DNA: TGTGCCAGCAGCTTAGGGCCTGGCTATGGCTACACCTTC. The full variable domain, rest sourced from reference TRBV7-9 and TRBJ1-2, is DTGVSQNPRHKITKRGQNVTFRCDPISEHNRLYWYRQTLGQGPEFLTYFQNEAQLEKSRLLSDRFSAERPKGSFSTLEIQRTEQGDSAMYLCASSLGPGYGYTFGSGTRLTVV.

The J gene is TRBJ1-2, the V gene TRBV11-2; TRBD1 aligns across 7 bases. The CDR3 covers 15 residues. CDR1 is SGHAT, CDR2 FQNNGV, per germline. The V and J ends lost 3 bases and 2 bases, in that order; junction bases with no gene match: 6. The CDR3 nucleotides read TGTGCCAGCAGCTTGGAGGGACAGACGAACTATGGCTACACCTTC. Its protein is CASSLEGQTNYGYTF.

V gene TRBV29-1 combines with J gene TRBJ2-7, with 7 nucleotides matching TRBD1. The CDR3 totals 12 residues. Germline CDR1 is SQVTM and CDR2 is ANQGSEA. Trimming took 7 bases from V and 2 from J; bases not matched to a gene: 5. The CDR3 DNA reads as TGCAGCGCAAGGGACAGTCCCTACGAGCAGTACTTC. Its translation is CSARDSPYEQYF.

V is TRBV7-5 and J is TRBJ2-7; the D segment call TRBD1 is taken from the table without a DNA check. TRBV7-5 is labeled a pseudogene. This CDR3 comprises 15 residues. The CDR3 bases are TGTGTCAGAAGCCTAACGCGTCAGGGGACCTACGAGCAGTACTTC. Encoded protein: CVRSLTRQGTYEQYF.

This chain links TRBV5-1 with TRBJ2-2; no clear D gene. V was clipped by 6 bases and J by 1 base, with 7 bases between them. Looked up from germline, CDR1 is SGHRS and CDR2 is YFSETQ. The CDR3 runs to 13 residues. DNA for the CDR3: TGCGCCAGCAACGAGCTGAACACCGGGGAGCTGTTTTTT. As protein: CASNELNTGELFF.

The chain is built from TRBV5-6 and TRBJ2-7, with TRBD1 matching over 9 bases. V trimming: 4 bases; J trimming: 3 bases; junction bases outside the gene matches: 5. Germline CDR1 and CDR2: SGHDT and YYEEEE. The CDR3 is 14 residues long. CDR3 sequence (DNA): TGTGCCAGCAGCCCGGGACAGGGTTTCTACGAGCAGTACTTC. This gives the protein CASSPGQGFYEQYF.

The CDR3 DNA reads TGCGCCAGCAGCCCCAGACAGGGAAGCTCCTACGAGCAGTACTTC. Translation: CASSPRQGSSYEQYF. V and J are TRBV5-1 and TRBJ2-7, with 7 bases aligning to TRBD1. Germline-derived CDR1 and CDR2 are SGHRS and YFSETQ. Losses at the gene ends were 4 bases for V and 0 bases for J; bases not matched to a gene: 7. This CDR3 has 15 amino acids.

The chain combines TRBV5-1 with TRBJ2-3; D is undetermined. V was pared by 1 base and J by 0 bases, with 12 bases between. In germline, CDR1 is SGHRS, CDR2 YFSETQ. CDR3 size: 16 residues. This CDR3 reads CASSLYTVTSTDTQYF. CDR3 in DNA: TGCGCCAGCAGCTTGTATACAGTCACTAGCACAGATACGCAGTATTTT.

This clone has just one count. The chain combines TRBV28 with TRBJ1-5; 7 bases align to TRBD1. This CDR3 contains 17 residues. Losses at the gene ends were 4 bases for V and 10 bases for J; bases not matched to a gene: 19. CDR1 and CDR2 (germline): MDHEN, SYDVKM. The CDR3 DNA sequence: TGTGCCAGCAGTTCCCGGGACAGTATCCCGCTGGGTTTTCCCCAGCATTTT. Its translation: CASSSRDSIPLGFPQHF.

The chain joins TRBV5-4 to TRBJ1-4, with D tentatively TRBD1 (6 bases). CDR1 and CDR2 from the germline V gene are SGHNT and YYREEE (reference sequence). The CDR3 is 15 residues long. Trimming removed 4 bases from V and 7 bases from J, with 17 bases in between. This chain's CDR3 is CASSPDSLDLEKLFF. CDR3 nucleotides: TGTGCCAGCAGCCCGGACAGCCTAGATCTTGAAAAACTGTTTTTT. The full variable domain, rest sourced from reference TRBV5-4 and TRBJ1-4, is ETGVTQSPTHLIKTRGQQVTLRCSSQSGHNTVSWYQQALGQGPQFIFQYYREEENGRGNFPPRFSGLQFPNYSSELNVNALELDDSALYLCASSPDSLDLEKLFFGSGTQLSVL.

CDR3 loop: CASSKGLAGEGEQYF. As DNA, the CDR3 is TGTGCCAGTAGTAAGGGACTAGCGGGAGAAGGTGAGCAGTACTTC. The chain is built from TRBV19 and TRBJ2-7; TRBD2 agrees at 14 bases. The CDR3 spans 15 residues. J lost 7 bases, V lost 4 bases, and 6 bases had no gene match. Per germline, CDR1 LNHDA and CDR2 SQIVND (reference sequence).